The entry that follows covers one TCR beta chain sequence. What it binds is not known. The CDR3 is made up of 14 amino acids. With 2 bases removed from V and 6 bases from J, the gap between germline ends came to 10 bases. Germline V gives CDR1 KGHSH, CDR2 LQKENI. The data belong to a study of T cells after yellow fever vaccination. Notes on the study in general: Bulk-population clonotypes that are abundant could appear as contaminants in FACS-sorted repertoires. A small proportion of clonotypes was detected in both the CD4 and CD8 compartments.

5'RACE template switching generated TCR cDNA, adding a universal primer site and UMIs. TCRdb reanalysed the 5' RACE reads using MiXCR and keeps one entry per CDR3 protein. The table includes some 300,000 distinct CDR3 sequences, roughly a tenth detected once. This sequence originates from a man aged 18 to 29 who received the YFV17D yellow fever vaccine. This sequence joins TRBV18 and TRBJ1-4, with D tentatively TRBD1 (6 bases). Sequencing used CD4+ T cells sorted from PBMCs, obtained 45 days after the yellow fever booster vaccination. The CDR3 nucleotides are TGTGCCAGCTCACCAGGGGACACCTATGAAAAACTGTTTTTT. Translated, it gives CASSPGDTYEKLFF.